The 27 T cell receptor beta chains reported below all come from one sample, sequenced in a study of shared clonotypes between healthy human individuals. Sequencing used immunoSEQ multiplex PCR; TCRdb keeps in-frame clones, though not all of them. The sample consists of some 1 million clones, more than 65% of them appearing once. Material: memory CD4+ T cells sorted from blood. Sample subset: CD45RA-negative fraction. The receptor source for this set is a man aged 18 to 30 in good health.

In this sample, this clone turned up a few times. The chain has TRBV2 and TRBJ2-3; D is possibly TRBD2 (6 bases). Trimming stripped 6 bases from V and 4 bases from J, with 17 bases between. Germline loops: CDR1 SNHLY, CDR2 FYNNEI. This CDR3 comprises 15 residues. The CDR3 region has the DNA TGTGCCAGCAGCCCCTCGGTCGGCGGGGCAGATACGCAGTATTTT. Protein sequence: CASSPSVGGADTQYF.

Notes on this clone: This sample also contains other DNA sequences that code for the same CDR3. This chain joins TRBV5-1 and TRBJ2-7; 7 positions agree with TRBD1. The CDR3 has 14 residues. CDR1 SGHRS and CDR2 YFSETQ come from the germline V gene. Germline trimming cut 7 bases from V and 3 bases from J; bases unmatched to any gene: 10. This CDR3 reads CASSPSGGSYEQYF. CDR3 coding DNA: TGCGCCAGCTCTCCATCAGGGGGAAGCTACGAGCAGTACTTC.

This sequence joins TRBV30 and TRBJ1-3, with unresolved D. Trimming removed 0 bases at V and 0 bases at J, with 9 bases between. Germline-derived CDR1 and CDR2 are GTSNPN and SVGIG (reference sequence). This CDR3 region has 15 residues. The chain's CDR3 is CAWSVKGLSGNTIYF. For the CDR3, the DNA is TGTGCCTGGAGTGTAAAAGGACTCTCTGGAAACACCATATATTTT. Combining the CDR3 with reference TRBV30 and TRBJ1-3 gives the whole variable domain SQTIHQWPATLVQPVGSPLSLECTVEGTSNPNLYWYRQAAGRGLQLLFYSVGIGQISSEVPQNLSASRPQDRQFILSSKKLLLSDSGFYLCAWSVKGLSGNTIYFGEGSWLTVV.

The V gene is TRBV7-2, the J gene TRBJ1-2; TRBD1 is a possible D gene (6 bases). The ends were cut back, 3 bases at V and 4 bases at J, with 15 bases in the middle. The germline CDR1 and CDR2 sequences are SGHTA and FQGNSA. This CDR3 region has 15 residues. The CDR3 protein is CASSFRGAVAYGYTF. The CDR3 region has the DNA TGTGCCAGCAGCTTCCGGGGGGCGGTTGCCTATGGCTACACCTTC.

About this clone: A clone one base away is much larger, so this may be a read error. Additional DNA sequences in this sample encode the identical CDR3. V gene TRBV27 combines with J gene TRBJ2-7; TRBD1 matches 8 bases. The V gene end was trimmed by 6 bases and the J gene end by 0 bases; junction bases not matched to a gene: 4. Germline lookup yields CDR1 MNHEY and CDR2 SMNVEV (reference sequence). This CDR3 is 14 amino acids long. The CDR3 loop is CASSRTGSSYEQYF. The CDR3 bases are TGTGCCAGCAGCCGGACAGGGAGCTCCTACGAGCAGTACTTC.

The chain has TRBV5-6 and TRBJ2-3, with 7 bases that match TRBD2. The CDR3 has 15 residues. CDR1 is SGHDT, CDR2 YYEEEE, per germline. The J segment lost 1 base and the V segment lost 1 base, leaving 3 bases of the junction unmatched. This CDR3 reads CASSLKAGGTDTQYF. The CDR3 nucleotides are TGTGCCAGCAGCTTGAAGGCGGGGGGCACAGATACGCAGTATTTT.

J is TRBJ2-5 and V is TRBV10-3; 7 positions agree with TRBD1. The CDR3 length is 12 residues. Losses at the gene ends were 10 bases for V and 3 bases for J; bases not matched to a gene: 5. The germline V gene encodes CDR1 ENHRY and CDR2 SYGVKD. In nucleotides, the CDR3 is TGTGCCACCGCCGGGACAGAAGAGACCCAGTACTTC. It yields the protein CATAGTEETQYF.

This clone was detected a few times. This CDR3 is also generated by other DNA sequences in the sample. V and J are TRBV18 and TRBJ2-5; perhaps TRBD1 as D (5 bases). In germline, CDR1 is KGHSH, CDR2 LQKENI. There are 12 residues in the CDR3. V was pared by 1 base and J by 5 bases, with 5 bases between. CDR3 region: CASSPRGETQYF. As DNA, the CDR3 is TGTGCCAGCTCACCACGGGGCGAGACCCAGTACTTC.

V and J are TRBV5-5 and TRBJ2-5; possibly TRBD2 for D (6 bases). The germline CDR1 and CDR2 sequences are SGHKS and YYEKEE (reference sequence). V lost 2 bases to trimming and J lost 7 bases, with 12 bases between them. CDR3 length equals 13 residues. The CDR3 here is CASSFSDGGTQYF. DNA of the CDR3: TGTGCCAGCAGCTTCTCCGACGGGGGGACCCAGTACTTC.

The gene calls are TRBV10-3 and TRBJ1-2; no clear D. Deletions cut 0 bases from V and 5 bases from J, with 10 bases between. Germline CDR1 and CDR2: ENHRY and SYGVKD. This CDR3 region has 14 residues. The CDR3 protein is CAISESGREYGYTF. The CDR3 coding sequence is TGTGCCATCAGTGAGTCAGGGCGAGAATATGGCTACACCTTC.

This clone was detected only a few times. J is TRBJ1-5 and V is TRBV6-1; D ambiguous. V lost 1 base, J lost 6 bases, and 13 bases lay in between. CDR1 and CDR2 (germline): MNHNS, SASEGT. The CDR3 length is 15 residues. The CDR3: CASSEDEGRGQPQHF. The CDR3 DNA reads TGTGCCAGCAGTGAAGACGAAGGGCGAGGTCAGCCCCAGCATTTT.

This clone was picked up one time. The rearrangement links TRBV6-1 to TRBJ2-7; 11 bases are a match to TRBD1. The germline V gene encodes CDR1 MNHNS and CDR2 SASEGT. V lost 1 base to trimming and J lost 3 bases; unmatched junction nucleotides: 5. This CDR3 contains 16 residues. The CDR3 DNA sequence: TGTGCCAGCAGTGAAGGGCTCGGGACAGGGGGCTACGAGCAGTACTTC. This gives the protein CASSEGLGTGGYEQYF.

Concerning this clone itself: The junction departs from germline at one end; a sequencing error may be responsible. The chain uses TRBV7-7 and TRBJ2-5; D call uncertain. CDR3 size: 13 residues. Germline loops: CDR1 SSHAT, CDR2 FNYEAQ (reference sequence). The CDR3 sequence is CASSLDGTLYKYF. CDR3 bases: TGTGCTAGCAGCTTAGATGGCACTTTGTATAAGTACTTC.

This clone has ten or more counts. This chain connects TRBV28 to TRBJ1-4; a weak D match, TRBD1 (5 bases). Per germline, CDR1 MDHEN and CDR2 SYDVKM. The germline V and J ends were trimmed by 5 bases and 9 bases, with 16 bases remaining between them. The CDR3 extends over 14 amino acids. The CDR3 spells CASSQARGAQKLFF. As DNA, the CDR3 is TGTGCCAGCAGTCAGGCTCGGGGCGCGCAAAAACTGTTTTTT.

This clone showed up just a few times. This chain joins TRBV19 and TRBJ2-7, with no clear D. Germline lookup yields CDR1 LNHDA and CDR2 SQIVND (reference sequence). The V gene lost 5 bases and the J gene lost 0 bases, with 11 bases spanning the gap. The CDR3 is made up of 14 amino acids. CDR3 coding DNA: TGTGCCAGTAGTCTCACAAGAAACTCCTACGAGCAGTACTTC. This translates into CASSLTRNSYEQYF.

V is TRBV2 and J is TRBJ1-4; 8 bases are a match to TRBD1. Unmatched junction bases numbered 6, after V lost 6 bases and J lost 0 bases. The CDR3 runs 16 residues. Looked up from germline, CDR1 is SNHLY and CDR2 is FYNNEI. The CDR3 here is CASRAGTGATNEKLFF. The CDR3 DNA reads as TGTGCCAGCAGGGCAGGGACAGGCGCAACTAATGAAAAACTGTTTTTT.

The CDR3 nucleotides read TGTGCCACCCTGGACCTCGGAGGCTACACCTTC. The encoded protein is CATLDLGGYTF. The chain uses TRBV19 and TRBJ1-2; D gene unclear. V dropped 10 bases and J dropped 8 bases, with 14 bases sitting between them. CDR1 is LNHDA and CDR2 is SQIVND in the germline V gene (reference sequence). The CDR3 covers 11 residues.

This clone came up a few times. The chain joins TRBV2 to TRBJ1-2; D gene ambiguous. Germline-derived CDR1 and CDR2 are SNHLY and FYNNEI. This CDR3 has 15 amino acids. Trimming removed 4 bases from V and 6 bases from J, with 18 bases in between. The CDR3 region has the DNA TGTGCCAGCAGTGCGGATGGTCCTACAAAGAATGGCTACACCTTC. This translates into CASSADGPTKNGYTF.

The V gene is TRBV6-6, the J gene TRBJ2-7; 9 nucleotides align to TRBD2. Germline CDR1 and CDR2: MNHNY and SVGAGI (reference sequence). With V trimmed by 2 bases and J by 2 bases, 4 bases remained unmatched. The CDR3 covers 15 residues. CDR3 residues: CASSYPGLAAYEQYF. Here the CDR3 DNA reads TGTGCCAGCAGTTACCCGGGACTAGCAGCCTACGAGCAGTACTTC.

The chain recombines TRBV7-8 with TRBJ2-7, with D uncertain. Germline V CDR1 and CDR2: SGHVS, FQNEAQ. The CDR3 runs 15 residues. With 1 base removed from V and 0 bases from J, the gap between germline ends came to 10 bases. CDR3 protein: CASSLGWEISYEQYF. Written as DNA, the CDR3 is TGTGCCAGCAGCTTAGGGTGGGAAATCTCCTACGAGCAGTACTTC.

This clone was seen only a few times. This chain connects TRBV5-1 to TRBJ2-5, with D perhaps assigned TRBD1 or TRBD2 (5 bases each). Trimming stripped 1 base from V and 5 bases from J, with 9 bases between. Germline CDR1 reads SGHRS; CDR2 reads YFSETQ. This CDR3 region has 13 residues. CDR3 coding DNA: TGCGCCAGCAGCTTGTCCGAGGGGGAGACCCAGTACTTC. Encoded protein: CASSLSEGETQYF.

The V gene is TRBV6-4, the J gene TRBJ2-7, with TRBD1 matching 11 bases. CDR1 and CDR2 from the germline V gene are MRHNA and SNTAGT. The CDR3 extends over 13 amino acids. V was clipped by 9 bases and J by 2 bases; unmatched bases: 3. This CDR3 reads CARGQGAPYEQYF. In nucleotides, the CDR3 is TGTGCCAGAGGACAGGGGGCCCCCTACGAGCAGTACTTC.

This clone showed up many times. The gene calls are TRBV7-2 and TRBJ2-3, with TRBD2 identical over 10 bases. This CDR3 has 16 amino acids. The V gene's germline CDR1 is SGHTA and CDR2 FQGNSA. The V gene end was trimmed by 5 bases and the J gene end by 2 bases; junction bases not matched to a gene: 7. The CDR3 spells CASSGLSGGITDTQYF. CDR3 DNA: TGTGCCAGCAGCGGACTTAGCGGGGGGATCACAGATACGCAGTATTTT. The full variable domain, rest sourced from reference TRBV7-2 and TRBJ2-3, is GAGVSQSPSNKVTEKGKDVELRCDPISGHTALYWYRQSLGQGLEFLIYFQGNSAPDKSGLPSDRFSAERTGGSVSTLTIQRTQQEDSAVYLCASSGLSGGITDTQYFGPGTRLTVL.

This clone was counted only a few times. This sequence joins TRBV5-4 and TRBJ1-6; D gene ambiguous. Germline lookup yields CDR1 SGHNT and CDR2 YYREEE (reference sequence). CDR3 size: 16 residues. Between the trimmed V and J ends, which lost 5 bases and 0 bases, there was a span of 12 bases. The CDR3 reads CASRFDRSSYNSPLHF. The CDR3 nucleotides are TGTGCCAGCAGGTTCGACCGGAGCTCCTATAATTCACCCCTCCACTTT.

This clone was counted many times. The genes are TRBV13 and TRBJ1-6; unclear D gene. Trimming left V 2 bases short and J 14 bases short, with 22 bases between. This CDR3 is 16 amino acids long. The V gene's germline CDR1 is PRHDT and CDR2 FYEKMQ (reference sequence). The CDR3 sequence is CASSLISSLGRGSLHF. In DNA form, the CDR3 reads TGTGCCAGCAGCTTAATATCTTCCCTGGGTCGAGGATCCCTCCACTTT.

This clone was counted a single time. The CDR3 spells CASSVSTGNTEAFF. The CDR3, as DNA: TGTGCCAGCAGTGTTAGCACAGGGAACACTGAAGCTTTCTTT. This chain joins TRBV6-1 and TRBJ1-1, with D maybe TRBD1 (5 bases). The CDR3 is 14 amino acids. Trimming took 4 bases from V and 1 from J, leaving 10 bases between them. Per germline, CDR1 MNHNS and CDR2 SASEGT.

Regarding this clone: Different DNA sequences within this sample yield the same CDR3. The J gene is TRBJ2-2, the V gene TRBV19; D uncertain. Germline assignment: CDR1 LNHDA and CDR2 SQIVND (reference sequence). The CDR3 totals 14 residues. Trimming cost V 0 bases and J 4 bases, with 6 bases left between them. The CDR3 region is CASSIDRATGELFF. The CDR3 DNA follows: TGTGCCAGTAGTATAGATCGGGCCACCGGGGAGCTGTTTTTT.